Detailed here is one T cell receptor beta chain. The sample is drawn from a study of blood T cell repertoires in COVID-19. Study overall: Samples taken during acute and convalescent COVID-19 were collected in the United States, Italy and Spain.

Clones were sequenced by immunoSEQ multiplex PCR, and TCRdb holds only the in-frame ones, with some missing. The sample carries just under 350,000 clones, roughly 86% recorded once. CDR3 length equals 12 residues. V lost 6 bases and J 5 bases, leaving 11 bases between the germline ends. Germline loops: CDR1 PRHDT, CDR2 FYEKMQ (reference sequence). One Seattle source followed patients from active infection through their disease course. The clonotype comes from a woman between 65 and 79 years old with COVID-19, enrolled during active disease. The chain carries TRBV13 and TRBJ2-7; tentative D call: TRBD1 (6 bases). Material for sequencing was peripheral blood. The CDR3 spells CASSSKGDEQYF. The CDR3, as DNA: TGTGCCAGCAGTTCTAAGGGGGACGAGCAGTACTTC.